The 17 T cell receptor beta chains listed next were all sequenced from one sample in a study of T cells after yellow fever vaccination. TCRdb redid the calling of the 5' RACE reads with MiXCR, one entry per CDR3 protein. This sample has about 150,000 distinct CDR3 sequences, with 6.6% found just once. This specimen consisted of CD4+ T cells sorted from PBMCs, obtained 10 days after the yellow fever booster vaccination. The receptors stem from a man aged 30 to 39 who received the YFV17D yellow fever vaccine.

In its sample, this clonotype was seen many times. This chain joins TRBV7-2 and TRBJ2-1; 7 nucleotides line up with TRBD1. The CDR3 is 14 residues long. In germline, CDR1 is SGHTA, CDR2 FQGNSA. V lost 5 bases, J lost 5 bases, and 6 bases stayed unmatched. The CDR3 protein is CASSPSRGNNEQFF. The CDR3 DNA is TGTGCCAGCAGCCCGAGCAGGGGGAACAATGAGCAGTTCTTC.

This rearrangement joins TRBV29-1 to TRBJ1-3, with 7 bases identical to TRBD1. CDR1 and CDR2 (germline): SQVTM, ANQGSEA. Germline trimming cut 7 bases from V and 4 bases from J; bases unmatched to any gene: 4. The CDR3 is 12 amino acids. CDR3 coding DNA: TGCAGCGCGACAGGGCACGGAAACACCATATATTTT. This gives the protein CSATGHGNTIYF.

The sample holds many counts of this clonotype. J is TRBJ2-2 and V is TRBV20-1, with a weak D call TRBD1 (5 bases). Trimming left V 2 bases short and J 6 bases short, with 7 bases between. This CDR3 contains 12 residues. Per germline, CDR1 DFQATT and CDR2 SNEGSKA (reference sequence). The CDR3 reads CSARLGAGELFF. DNA for the CDR3: TGCAGTGCTAGATTAGGGGCCGGGGAGCTGTTTTTT.

This clonotype was seen many times. The chain employs TRBV29-1 and TRBJ2-7; D ambiguous. Germline loops: CDR1 SQVTM, CDR2 ANQGSEA. This CDR3 has 12 amino acids. V was pared by 4 bases and J by 0 bases, with 7 bases between. The CDR3 region has the DNA TGCAGCGTTGGCATGAGCTCCTACGAGCAGTACTTC. This encodes CSVGMSSYEQYF.

Many counts were recorded for this clonotype. This sequence joins TRBV29-1 and TRBJ2-1; D is perhaps TRBD1 (5 bases). Between the trimmed V and J ends, which lost 0 bases and 2 bases, there was a span of 11 bases. Per germline, CDR1 SQVTM and CDR2 ANQGSEA. The CDR3 is 15 amino acids. CDR3: CSVEDGTGTYNEQFF. CDR3 DNA sequence: TGCAGCGTTGAAGATGGAACAGGTACCTACAATGAGCAGTTCTTC.

In its sample, this clonotype was seen many times. V gene TRBV21-1 combines with J gene TRBJ1-6; the DNA was not compared with TRBD1, the D call given in the table. TRBV21-1 is marked as a pseudogene. The CDR3 sequence is 17 residues long. Here the CDR3 DNA reads TGTGCCAGCAGCAAAGCGGGACAGGGACGGGGGAATTCACCCCTCCACTTT. Protein sequence: CASSKAGQGRGNSPLHF.

This clonotype was recorded at least ten times. The J gene is TRBJ2-3, the V gene TRBV29-1; 10 bases map to TRBD2. V was pared by 7 bases and J by 1 base, with 5 bases of the junction left unmatched. There are 14 residues in the CDR3. The V gene's germline CDR1 is SQVTM and CDR2 ANQGSEA. CDR3 amino acids: CSASGSGGTDTQYF. The DNA of the CDR3 is TGCAGCGCTAGCGGGAGTGGTGGCACAGATACGCAGTATTTT.

This clonotype was counted many times. The chain's CDR3 is CASSIQILAGAEQYF. CDR3 in DNA: TGTGCCAGCAGCATCCAGATTCTAGCGGGAGCCGAGCAGTACTTC. This chain links TRBV7-2 with TRBJ2-7; TRBD2 matches 10 bases. Trimming at V came to 5 bases and at J to 6 bases, leaving 10 bases not matched to a gene. Per the germline V gene, CDR1 is SGHTA and CDR2 is FQGNSA. The CDR3 runs to 15 residues.

This clonotype has at least ten counts. The chain is built from TRBV6-5 and TRBJ1-5; D unclear. The V gene lost 1 base and the J gene lost 5 bases, with 18 bases spanning the gap. There are 17 residues in the CDR3. Germline lookup yields CDR1 MNHEY and CDR2 SVGAGI. As DNA, the CDR3 is TGTGCCAGCAGTTACTTCGTCGGTGGGAGGGCCCATCAGCCCCAGCATTTT. Translated: CASSYFVGGRAHQPQHF.

This clonotype occurred many times. The CDR3 loop is CASGSIGGAVQETQYF. CDR3 sequence (DNA): TGTGCTAGTGGTTCGATTGGGGGGGCCGTTCAAGAGACCCAGTACTTC. The chain recombines TRBV12-5 with TRBJ2-5, with D possibly matching TRBD2 (7 bases). The germline CDR1 and CDR2 sequences are LGHNT and FRNRAP. The CDR3 has 16 residues. V was cut by 4 bases and J by 2 bases, with 17 bases left in between.

This clonotype came up many times. The chain uses TRBV2 and TRBJ2-5; D might be TRBD2 (7 bases). The germline gives CDR1 SNHLY, CDR2 FYNNEI. The V end was cut by 3 bases, the J end by 0 bases, with 11 bases between. The CDR3 spans 15 residues. CDR3 in amino acids: CASSDRGADQETQYF. The DNA of the CDR3 is TGTGCCAGCAGTGATCGGGGGGCTGACCAAGAGACCCAGTACTTC.

This clonotype was seen ten or more times. CDR3 sequence: CASSPGTSGRARETQYF. CDR3 nucleotides: TGTGCCAGCAGCCCCGGGACTAGCGGGAGAGCGAGAGAGACCCAGTACTTC. This rearrangement joins TRBV3-1 to TRBJ2-5; 14 positions match TRBD2. Germline loops: CDR1 LGHDT, CDR2 YNNKEL (reference sequence). CDR3 length: 17 amino acids. V lost 4 bases to trimming and J lost 4 bases; unmatched junction nucleotides: 8.

This chain connects TRBV10-3 to TRBJ2-7, with D possibly being TRBD1 or TRBD2 (5 bases each). With 2 bases removed from V and 4 bases from J, the gap between germline ends came to 12 bases. CDR3 length: 14 residues. Germline CDR1 and CDR2: ENHRY and SYGVKD. CDR3 sequence: CAISERRDGYEQYF. CDR3 sequence (DNA): TGTGCCATCAGTGAGAGACGGGACGGGTACGAGCAGTACTTC.

This clonotype was recorded many times. V usage is TRBV11-1 and J usage is TRBJ2-7; a possible D gene is TRBD1 (6 bases). Trimming cost V 5 bases and J 6 bases, with 29 bases left between them. This CDR3 spans 18 amino acids. Germline CDR1 and CDR2: SGHAT and FQDESV (reference sequence). The CDR3 here is CASSPTPGHNDQRSEQYF. CDR3 DNA: TGTGCCAGCAGCCCGACGCCGGGACACAACGATCAACGATCCGAGCAGTACTTC.

This clonotype has a handful of counts. DNA of the CDR3: TGTGCCAGTAGTATCCGTGGGAATGAGCAGTTCTTC. It yields the protein CASSIRGNEQFF. V gene TRBV19 combines with J gene TRBJ2-1; D is unclear. Germline assignment: CDR1 LNHDA and CDR2 SQIVND (reference sequence). Trimming cost V 3 bases and J 7 bases, with 7 bases left between them. The CDR3 has 12 amino acids.

Regarding this clonotype: A much bigger clone sits one base away, suggesting this may be a read error. The rearrangement uses TRBV20-1 and TRBJ2-1; possible D gene TRBD2, 6 bases. The CDR3 length is 13 residues. Germline V lookup: CDR1 DFQATT, CDR2 SNEGSKA (reference sequence). The chain's CDR3 is CSARTRGGFERFF. Here the CDR3 DNA reads TGCAGTGCTAGGACTAGAGGCGGGTTTGAGCGGTTCTTC.

A remark on this clonotype: The junction departs from the called germline gene at one end, perhaps through a read error. The rearrangement links TRBV7-9 to TRBJ2-3; D not resolved. This CDR3 has 12 amino acids. Germline V CDR1 and CDR2: SEHNR, FQNEAQ (reference sequence). The CDR3 loop reads CASSPNTNTQYF. The CDR3 bases are TGTGCCAGCAGCCCGAACACAAATACGCAGTATTTT.